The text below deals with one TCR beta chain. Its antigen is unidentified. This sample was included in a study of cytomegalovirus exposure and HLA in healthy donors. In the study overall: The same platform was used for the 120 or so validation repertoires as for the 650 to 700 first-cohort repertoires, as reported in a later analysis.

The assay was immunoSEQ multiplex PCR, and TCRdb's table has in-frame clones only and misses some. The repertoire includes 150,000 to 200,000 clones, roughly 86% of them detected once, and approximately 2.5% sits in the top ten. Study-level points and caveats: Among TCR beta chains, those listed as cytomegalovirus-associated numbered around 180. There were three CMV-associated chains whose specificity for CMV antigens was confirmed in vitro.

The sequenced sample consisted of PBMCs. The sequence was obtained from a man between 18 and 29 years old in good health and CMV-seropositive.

The CDR3 DNA follows: TGTGCCAGCAGCTTGACCCTAGCGGGACAGAGCTCCTACGAGCAGTACTTC. Its protein is CASSLTLAGQSSYEQYF. This chain joins TRBV5-6 and TRBJ2-7; 9 bases map to TRBD2. The CDR3 loop spans 17 amino acids. After removal of 1 base from V and 0 bases from J, the junction contained 8 bases not matched to a gene. Germline V gene sequence: CDR1 SGHDT, CDR2 YYEEEE.